This TCR beta chain was captured by sequencing in a study of T cell responses to AZD1222 COVID-19 vaccine. CDR3 length: 11 amino acids. V lost 7 bases to trimming and J lost 13 bases, with 16 bases between them. CDR1 and CDR2 (germline): MDHEN, SYDVKM. This table comes from immunoSEQ multiplex PCR, and its TCRdb copy is limited to in-frame clones, with some not included. The table records 130,000 or so clones, over 85% of them present only once. The receptor was isolated from an adult in good health. V gene TRBV28 combines with J gene TRBJ1-1; D not certain. The sample here was peripheral blood, taken on day 0 of AZD1222 vaccination. The CDR3, as DNA: TGTGCCAGCAACTCCGCGGGGAGGGATTTCTTT. Protein product: CASNSAGRDFF.